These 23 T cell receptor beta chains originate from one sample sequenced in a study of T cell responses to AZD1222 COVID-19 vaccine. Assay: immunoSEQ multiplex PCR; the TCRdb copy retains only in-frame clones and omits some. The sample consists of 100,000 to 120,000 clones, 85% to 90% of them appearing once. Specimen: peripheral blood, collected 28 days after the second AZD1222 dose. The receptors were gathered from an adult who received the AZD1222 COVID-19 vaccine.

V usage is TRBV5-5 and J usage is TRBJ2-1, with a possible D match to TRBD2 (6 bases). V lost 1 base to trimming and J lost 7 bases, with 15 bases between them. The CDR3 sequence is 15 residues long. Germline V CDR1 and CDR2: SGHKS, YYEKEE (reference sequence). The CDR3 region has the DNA TGTGCCAGCAGCTTGTTGTCGGGGACTCTAAATGAGCAGTTCTTC. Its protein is CASSLLSGTLNEQFF.

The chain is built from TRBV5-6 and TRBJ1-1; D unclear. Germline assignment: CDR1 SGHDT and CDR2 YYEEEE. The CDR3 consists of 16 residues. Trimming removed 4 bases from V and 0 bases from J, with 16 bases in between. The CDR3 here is CASSGGPGFVNTEAFF. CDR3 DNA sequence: TGTGCCAGCAGCGGAGGCCCGGGTTTCGTGAACACTGAAGCTTTCTTT.

CDR3 in amino acids: CAWTGLAGPGSEQFF. CDR3 nucleotide sequence: TGTGCCTGGACGGGACTAGCGGGCCCAGGTTCTGAGCAGTTCTTC. V and J are TRBV30 and TRBJ2-1; TRBD2 matches 12 bases. The CDR3 contains 15 residues. V shed 4 bases, J shed 9 bases, and the junction held 10 bases outside the gene matches. Germline values: CDR1 GTSNPN, CDR2 SVGIG (reference sequence).

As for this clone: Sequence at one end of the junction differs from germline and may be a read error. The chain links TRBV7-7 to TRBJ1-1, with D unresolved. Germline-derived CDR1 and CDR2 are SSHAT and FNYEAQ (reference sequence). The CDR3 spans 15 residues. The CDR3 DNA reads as TGTGCTAGCAGCTTAGAGACACTGAAGAACACTGAAGCTTTCTTT. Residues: CASSLETLKNTEAFF.

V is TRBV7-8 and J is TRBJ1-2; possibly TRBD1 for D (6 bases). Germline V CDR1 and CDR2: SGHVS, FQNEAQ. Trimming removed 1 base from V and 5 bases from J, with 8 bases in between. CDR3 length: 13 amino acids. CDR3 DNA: TGTGCCAGCAGCTTAGACAGGGATTATGGCTACACCTTC. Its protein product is CASSLDRDYGYTF.

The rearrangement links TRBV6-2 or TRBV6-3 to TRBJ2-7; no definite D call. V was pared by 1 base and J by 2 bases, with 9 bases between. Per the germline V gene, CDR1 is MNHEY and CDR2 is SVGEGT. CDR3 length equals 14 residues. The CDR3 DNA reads TGTGCCAGCAGTTACTACAGACACCCCTACGAGCAGTACTTC. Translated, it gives CASSYYRHPYEQYF.

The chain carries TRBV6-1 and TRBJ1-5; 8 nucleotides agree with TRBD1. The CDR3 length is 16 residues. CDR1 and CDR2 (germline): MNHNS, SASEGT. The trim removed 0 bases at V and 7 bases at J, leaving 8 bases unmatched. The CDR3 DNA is TGTGCCAGCAGTGAAGCGACAGGGGTGGGCGCCCAGCCCCAGCATTTT. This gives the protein CASSEATGVGAQPQHF.

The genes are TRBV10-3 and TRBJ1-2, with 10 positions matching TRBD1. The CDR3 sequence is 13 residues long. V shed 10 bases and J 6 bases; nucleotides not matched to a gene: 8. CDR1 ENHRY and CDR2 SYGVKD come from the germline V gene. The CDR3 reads CATLGQGNDGYTF. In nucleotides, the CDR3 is TGTGCCACCTTGGGACAGGGGAACGATGGCTACACCTTC.

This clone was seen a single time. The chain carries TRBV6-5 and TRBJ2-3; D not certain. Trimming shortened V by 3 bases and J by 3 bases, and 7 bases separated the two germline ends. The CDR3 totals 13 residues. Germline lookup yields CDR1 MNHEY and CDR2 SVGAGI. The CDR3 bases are TGTGCCAGCAGTTATTCTACGACAGATACGCAGTATTTT. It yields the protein CASSYSTTDTQYF.

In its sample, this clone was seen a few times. CDR3 amino acids: CASSLYEGGGYEQYF. Written as DNA, the CDR3 is TGTGCCAGCAGTTTATACGAGGGGGGAGGCTACGAGCAGTACTTC. V gene TRBV27 combines with J gene TRBJ2-7; D tentatively fits TRBD1 or TRBD2 (6 bases each). Trimming left V 1 base short and J 3 bases short, with 13 bases between. The germline V gene has CDR1 MNHEY and CDR2 SMNVEV (reference sequence). This CDR3 spans 15 amino acids.

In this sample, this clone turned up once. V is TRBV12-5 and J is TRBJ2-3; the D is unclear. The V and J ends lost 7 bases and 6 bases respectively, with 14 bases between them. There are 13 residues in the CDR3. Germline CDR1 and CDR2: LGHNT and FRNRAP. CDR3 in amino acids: CASAVGGVDTQYF. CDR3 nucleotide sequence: TGTGCTAGTGCCGTCGGTGGGGTCGATACGCAGTATTTT.

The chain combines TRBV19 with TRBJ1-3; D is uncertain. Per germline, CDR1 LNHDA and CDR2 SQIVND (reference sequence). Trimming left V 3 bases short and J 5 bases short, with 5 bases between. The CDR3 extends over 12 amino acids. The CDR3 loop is CASSIYRNTIYF. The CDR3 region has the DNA TGTGCCAGTAGTATTTATCGAAACACCATATATTTT.

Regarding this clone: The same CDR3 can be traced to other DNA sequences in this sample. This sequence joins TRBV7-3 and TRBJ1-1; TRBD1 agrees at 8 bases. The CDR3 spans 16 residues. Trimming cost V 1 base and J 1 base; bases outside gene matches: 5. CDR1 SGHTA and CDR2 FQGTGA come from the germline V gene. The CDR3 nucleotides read TGTGCCAGCAGCTTAAGCCCCGGGACAGGGAACACTGAAGCTTTCTTT. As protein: CASSLSPGTGNTEAFF.

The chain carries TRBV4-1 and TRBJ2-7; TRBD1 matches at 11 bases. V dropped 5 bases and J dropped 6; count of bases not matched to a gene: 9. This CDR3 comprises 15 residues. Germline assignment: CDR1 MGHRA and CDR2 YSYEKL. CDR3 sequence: CASSGPGQGGPEQYF. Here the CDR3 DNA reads TGCGCCAGCAGCGGGCCGGGACAGGGGGGTCCCGAGCAGTACTTC.

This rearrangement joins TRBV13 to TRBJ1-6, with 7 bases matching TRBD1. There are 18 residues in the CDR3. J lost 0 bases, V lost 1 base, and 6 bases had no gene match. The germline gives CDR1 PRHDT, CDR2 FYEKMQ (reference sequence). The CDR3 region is CASSLEAQGSSYNSPLHF. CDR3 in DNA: TGTGCCAGCAGCTTAGAGGCACAGGGGAGCTCCTATAATTCACCCCTCCACTTT.

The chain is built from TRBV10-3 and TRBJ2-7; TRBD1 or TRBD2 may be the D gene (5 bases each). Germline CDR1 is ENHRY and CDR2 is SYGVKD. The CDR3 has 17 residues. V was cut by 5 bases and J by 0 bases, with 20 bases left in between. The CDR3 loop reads CAISSTGSGTASYEQYF. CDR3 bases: TGTGCCATCAGTTCAACCGGATCCGGGACCGCCTCCTACGAGCAGTACTTC.

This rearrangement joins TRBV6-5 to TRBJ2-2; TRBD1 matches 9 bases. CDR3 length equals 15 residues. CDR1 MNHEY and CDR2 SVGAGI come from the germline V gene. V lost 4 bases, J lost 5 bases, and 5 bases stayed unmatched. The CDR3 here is CASSWGQGRTGELFF. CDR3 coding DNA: TGTGCCAGCAGTTGGGGACAGGGACGGACCGGGGAGCTGTTTTTT.

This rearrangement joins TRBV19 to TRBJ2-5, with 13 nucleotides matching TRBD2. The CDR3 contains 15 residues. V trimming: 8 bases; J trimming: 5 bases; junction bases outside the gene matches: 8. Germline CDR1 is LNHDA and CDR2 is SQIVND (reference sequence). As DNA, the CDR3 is TGTGCCAGTGCCGAACTAGCGGGAGGGGGGGAGACCCAGTACTTC. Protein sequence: CASAELAGGGETQYF.

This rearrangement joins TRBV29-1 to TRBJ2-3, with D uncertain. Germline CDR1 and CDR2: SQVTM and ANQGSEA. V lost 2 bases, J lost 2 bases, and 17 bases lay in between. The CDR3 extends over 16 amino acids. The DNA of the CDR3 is TGCAGCGTTGAACCCTGGCCGGGCCAGCCCACAGATACGCAGTATTTT. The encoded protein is CSVEPWPGQPTDTQYF.

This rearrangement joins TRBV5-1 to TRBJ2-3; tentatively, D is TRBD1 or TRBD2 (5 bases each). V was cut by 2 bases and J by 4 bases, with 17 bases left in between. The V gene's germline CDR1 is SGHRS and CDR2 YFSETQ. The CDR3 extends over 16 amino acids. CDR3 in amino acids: CASSFTGTERADTQYF. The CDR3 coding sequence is TGCGCCAGCAGCTTTACCGGGACGGAGCGCGCAGATACGCAGTATTTT.

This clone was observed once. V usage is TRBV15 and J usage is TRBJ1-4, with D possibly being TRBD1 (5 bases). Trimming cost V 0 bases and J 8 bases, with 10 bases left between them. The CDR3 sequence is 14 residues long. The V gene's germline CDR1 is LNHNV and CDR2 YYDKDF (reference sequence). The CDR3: CATSREGTAEKLFF. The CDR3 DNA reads TGTGCCACCAGCAGAGAAGGGACCGCAGAAAAACTGTTTTTT.

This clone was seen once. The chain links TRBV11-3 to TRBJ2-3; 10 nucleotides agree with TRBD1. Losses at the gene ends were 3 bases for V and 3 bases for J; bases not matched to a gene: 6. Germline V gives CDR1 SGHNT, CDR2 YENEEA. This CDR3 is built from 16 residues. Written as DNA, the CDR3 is TGTGCCAGCAGCTTTTCCGACAGGGGGCGGACAGATACGCAGTATTTT. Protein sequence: CASSFSDRGRTDTQYF.

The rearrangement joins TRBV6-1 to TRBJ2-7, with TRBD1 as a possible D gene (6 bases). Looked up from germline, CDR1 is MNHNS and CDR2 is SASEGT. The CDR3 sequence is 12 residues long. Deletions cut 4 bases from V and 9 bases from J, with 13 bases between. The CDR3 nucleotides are TGTGCCAGCAGTGCCCCCAGGGGTGCGCAGTACTTC. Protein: CASSAPRGAQYF.